This is a list of T cell receptor beta chains from one sample in a study of T-cell memory formation after mild COVID-19. MiXCR was run by TCRdb on the 5' RACE reads, yielding one entry per CDR3 protein. The sample lists about 310,000 distinct CDR3 sequences; just under 20% were seen once. Input material: PBMCs or a T cell subset sorted from them (not recorded which). These receptors came from a man aged 18 to 30 who had mild COVID-19 (a few samples of this study predate the infection). Cell type and time point are not known. The CDR3 runs from the conserved cysteine through the conserved F or W. Fields, in order: CDR3 length, clone size, J gene, V gene, D gene, CDR3 DNA, CDR3 protein. D genes are given only for firm matches. Size tells how often a clone was seen (once, few, many) or the class of an expanded clone, and some rows leave it out.

CDR3 length: 14
clone size: .
J gene: TRBJ2-3
V gene: TRBV12-3/TRBV12-4
D gene: .
CDR3 DNA: TGTGCCAGCATAAAGGGGACCTCCACAGATACGCAGTATTTT
CDR3 protein: CASIKGTSTDTQYF

CDR3 length: 14
clone size: .
J gene: TRBJ1-1
V gene: TRBV5-1
D gene: .
CDR3 DNA: TGCGCCAGCAGCTTAACGGGGGCGGACACTGAAGCTTTCTTT
CDR3 protein: CASSLTGADTEAFF

CDR3 length: 13
clone size: .
J gene: TRBJ1-1
V gene: TRBV5-6
D gene: .
CDR3 DNA: TGTGCCAGCACCTATGACCGCGACACTGAAGCTTTCTTT
CDR3 protein: CASTYDRDTEAFF

CDR3 length: 16
clone size: few
J gene: TRBJ1-6
V gene: TRBV12-3/TRBV12-4
D gene: .
CDR3 DNA: TGTGCCAGCCGGCCGGGACCCCTCTCCTATAATTCACCCCTCCACTTT
CDR3 protein: CASRPGPLSYNSPLHF

CDR3 length: 15
clone size: few
J gene: TRBJ2-1
V gene: TRBV18
D gene: TRBD2
CDR3 DNA: TGTGCCAGCTCACCGACTAGCGGGCTGGGGAATGAGCAGTTCTTC
CDR3 protein: CASSPTSGLGNEQFF

CDR3 length: 15
clone size: few
J gene: TRBJ1-1
V gene: TRBV5-1
D gene: TRBD1
CDR3 DNA: TGCGCCAGCACCACCGGGACAGGGACGAACACTGAAGCTTTCTTT
CDR3 protein: CASTTGTGTNTEAFF

CDR3 length: 12
clone size: .
J gene: TRBJ1-2
V gene: TRBV7-9
D gene: .
CDR3 DNA: TGTGCCAGCAGCTCGGCCCGGTATGGCTACACCTTC
CDR3 protein: CASSSARYGYTF

CDR3 length: 16
clone size: .
J gene: TRBJ2-3
V gene: TRBV9
D gene: TRBD2
CDR3 DNA: TGTGCCAGCAGCCCGTGGGCTAGCGGGGGCACAGATACGCAGTATTTT
CDR3 protein: CASSPWASGGTDTQYF

CDR3 length: 13
clone size: few
J gene: TRBJ1-1
V gene: TRBV10-2
D gene: .
CDR3 DNA: TGCGCCAGCAGTAGAGGCACTAACACTGAAGCTTTCTTT
CDR3 protein: CASSRGTNTEAFF

CDR3 length: 15
clone size: .
J gene: TRBJ2-3
V gene: TRBV7-2
D gene: TRBD2
CDR3 DNA: TGTGCCAGCAGCTTCGTGGGACTAATGACAGATACGCAGTATTTT
CDR3 protein: CASSFVGLMTDTQYF

CDR3 length: 17
clone size: .
J gene: TRBJ2-1
V gene: TRBV23-1
D gene: .
CDR3 DNA: TGCGCCAGCAGTCAATCCCCGGAGGATTGCCCCCACAATGAGCAGTTCTTC
CDR3 protein: CASSQSPEDCPHNEQFF

CDR3 length: 14
clone size: .
J gene: TRBJ1-2
V gene: TRBV6-5
D gene: .
CDR3 DNA: TGTGCCAGCAGTTACTCAGGGACACGGAGCGGCTACACCTTC
CDR3 protein: CASSYSGTRSGYTF

CDR3 length: 17
clone size: .
J gene: TRBJ2-5
V gene: TRBV5-6
D gene: TRBD2
CDR3 DNA: TGTGCCAGCAGCTTGGCGCGACTAGCGGGGGAACAAGAGACCCAGTACTTC
CDR3 protein: CASSLARLAGEQETQYF

CDR3 length: 15
clone size: few
J gene: TRBJ1-1
V gene: TRBV7-6
D gene: .
CDR3 DNA: TGTGCCAGCAGCCGCGACTGGGGGGTGAACACTGAAGCTTTCTTT
CDR3 protein: CASSRDWGVNTEAFF

CDR3 length: 16
clone size: .
J gene: TRBJ2-1
V gene: TRBV25-1
D gene: .
CDR3 DNA: TGTGCCAGCAGTGAATCTGGGCGGCTTACCTACAATGAGCAGTTCTTC
CDR3 protein: CASSESGRLTYNEQFF

CDR3 length: 13
clone size: .
J gene: TRBJ1-5
V gene: TRBV19
D gene: .
CDR3 DNA: TGTGCCAGTAGTATTTCGATAAATCAGCCCCAGCATTTT
CDR3 protein: CASSISINQPQHF

CDR3 length: 17
clone size: few
J gene: TRBJ2-6
V gene: TRBV7-9
D gene: .
CDR3 DNA: TGTGCCAGCAGCTTACGAGGGGCCATCTCTGGGGCCAACGTCCTGACTTTC
CDR3 protein: CASSLRGAISGANVLTF

CDR3 length: 15
clone size: many
J gene: TRBJ2-3
V gene: TRBV10-3
D gene: .
CDR3 DNA: TGTGCCATCAGTACTGGGACAACTAGCACAGATACGCAGTATTTT
CDR3 protein: CAISTGTTSTDTQYF

CDR3 length: 15
clone size: .
J gene: TRBJ2-1
V gene: TRBV27
D gene: .
CDR3 DNA: TGTGCCAGCAGACAGGACGGGGAGACGTGGAATGAGCAGTTCTTC
CDR3 protein: CASRQDGETWNEQFF

CDR3 length: 12
clone size: few
J gene: TRBJ1-6
V gene: TRBV5-1
D gene: .
CDR3 DNA: TGCGCCAGCAGTCTGGACCTCCGGTCCCTCCACTTT
CDR3 protein: CASSLDLRSLHF

CDR3 length: 10
clone size: few
J gene: TRBJ2-5
V gene: TRBV4-1
D gene: .
CDR3 DNA: TGCGCCAGCAGCCAGCCAGGTTCCTACTTC
CDR3 protein: CASSQPGSYF

CDR3 length: 16
clone size: .
J gene: TRBJ2-7
V gene: TRBV5-6
D gene: TRBD1
CDR3 DNA: TGTGCCAGCAGCCTCCCCGCCCGAGGACAGGGCGCCGAGCAGTACTTC
CDR3 protein: CASSLPARGQGAEQYF

CDR3 length: 12
clone size: few
J gene: TRBJ1-2
V gene: TRBV7-2
D gene: .
CDR3 DNA: TGTGCCAGCAGCTACCCTTTGGTAGGCTACACCTTC
CDR3 protein: CASSYPLVGYTF

CDR3 length: 14
clone size: .
J gene: TRBJ1-3
V gene: TRBV18
D gene: TRBD1
CDR3 DNA: TGTGCCAGCTCACCACTGACAGGGGGAAACACCATATATTTT
CDR3 protein: CASSPLTGGNTIYF

CDR3 length: 15
clone size: .
J gene: TRBJ2-1
V gene: TRBV4-3
D gene: .
CDR3 DNA: TGCGCCAGCAGCCAAGATCGTAGGGGGTACAATGAGCAGTTCTTC
CDR3 protein: CASSQDRRGYNEQFF

CDR3 length: 14
clone size: .
J gene: TRBJ2-1
V gene: TRBV5-1
D gene: TRBD1
CDR3 DNA: TGCGCCACCGCAGCGATACCAGGGGGCTGGGAGCAGTTCTTC
CDR3 protein: CATAAIPGGWEQFF

CDR3 length: 16
clone size: .
J gene: TRBJ2-1
V gene: TRBV5-4
D gene: TRBD1
CDR3 DNA: TGTGCCAGCAGCCCCGCCGGGACAGCCTCCTACAATGAGCAGTTCTTC
CDR3 protein: CASSPAGTASYNEQFF

CDR3 length: 15
clone size: few
J gene: TRBJ1-1
V gene: TRBV6-6
D gene: TRBD1
CDR3 DNA: TGTGCCAGCAGTCACACCCCCGGGACAGAGGAGGGAGCTTTCTTT
CDR3 protein: CASSHTPGTEEGAFF

CDR3 length: 15
clone size: few
J gene: TRBJ2-1
V gene: TRBV20-1
D gene: TRBD2
CDR3 DNA: TGCAGTGCTAGAGTCTGGCGGGGGGGCCCTCGGGAGCAGTTCTTC
CDR3 protein: CSARVWRGGPREQFF

CDR3 length: 12
clone size: .
J gene: TRBJ1-1
V gene: TRBV7-3
D gene: TRBD1
CDR3 DNA: TGTGCCGGATACAGGGGGGACACTGAAGCTTTCTTT
CDR3 protein: CAGYRGDTEAFF

CDR3 length: 15
clone size: few
J gene: TRBJ2-3
V gene: TRBV4-3
D gene: TRBD2
CDR3 DNA: TGCGCCAGCAGCCAGCTAGCGGGGGGGCCTGATACGCAGTATTTT
CDR3 protein: CASSQLAGGPDTQYF

CDR3 length: 15
clone size: many
J gene: TRBJ1-5
V gene: TRBV9
D gene: .
CDR3 DNA: TGTGCCAGCAGCGTAACAGCAGGGCGCAATCAGCCCCAGCATTTT
CDR3 protein: CASSVTAGRNQPQHF

CDR3 length: 16
clone size: few
J gene: TRBJ1-3
V gene: TRBV9
D gene: .
CDR3 DNA: TGTGCCAGCAGCGTAGCCCCCAGGTCCTCTGGAAACACCATATATTTT
CDR3 protein: CASSVAPRSSGNTIYF

CDR3 length: 12
clone size: .
J gene: TRBJ2-2
V gene: TRBV29-1
D gene: .
CDR3 DNA: TGCAGCGGACCCGGGGGACCCGGGGAGCTGTTTTTT
CDR3 protein: CSGPGGPGELFF

CDR3 length: 13
clone size: few
J gene: TRBJ1-1
V gene: TRBV9
D gene: .
CDR3 DNA: TGTGCCAGCAGCGTAGGTCGGAACACTGAAGCTTTCTTT
CDR3 protein: CASSVGRNTEAFF

CDR3 length: 16
clone size: .
J gene: TRBJ2-3
V gene: TRBV11-2
D gene: TRBD1
CDR3 DNA: TGTGCCAGCAGCCCCCACCCCGGGACAGGGACAGATACGCAGTATTTT
CDR3 protein: CASSPHPGTGTDTQYF

CDR3 length: 16
clone size: .
J gene: TRBJ2-5
V gene: TRBV9
D gene: TRBD2
CDR3 DNA: TGTGCCAGCAGCGGAACTAGCGGGGGGGCGCGAGAGACCCAGTACTTC
CDR3 protein: CASSGTSGGARETQYF

CDR3 length: 15
clone size: many
J gene: TRBJ2-6
V gene: TRBV6-5
D gene: TRBD1
CDR3 DNA: TGTGCCAGCAGACGACAGGGTGGAAGAGCCAACGTCCTGACTTTC
CDR3 protein: CASRRQGGRANVLTF

CDR3 length: 12
clone size: .
J gene: TRBJ2-3
V gene: TRBV29-1
D gene: .
CDR3 DNA: TGCAGCGTTGAAGTGAGCGGGGATACGCAGTATTTT
CDR3 protein: CSVEVSGDTQYF

CDR3 length: 13
clone size: .
J gene: TRBJ2-4
V gene: TRBV28
D gene: .
CDR3 DNA: TGTGCCAGTGAACCCGGGACACTGAACATTCAGTACTTC
CDR3 protein: CASEPGTLNIQYF

CDR3 length: 15
clone size: .
J gene: TRBJ2-1
V gene: TRBV7-9
D gene: .
CDR3 DNA: TGTGCCAGCAGCTTAGCGCAGAGGGGGGGAGATGAGCAGTTCTTC
CDR3 protein: CASSLAQRGGDEQFF

CDR3 length: 16
clone size: .
J gene: TRBJ2-3
V gene: TRBV6-2/TRBV6-3
D gene: .
CDR3 DNA: TGTGCCAGCAGTCCCGCGGGGAGTCGAGACACAGATACGCAGTATTTT
CDR3 protein: CASSPAGSRDTDTQYF

CDR3 length: 15
clone size: many
J gene: TRBJ1-2
V gene: TRBV4-1
D gene: .
CDR3 DNA: TGCGCCAGCAGCCTCCCCTCGGCAGGGGCGCCCGGCTACACCTTC
CDR3 protein: CASSLPSAGAPGYTF

CDR3 length: 16
clone size: few
J gene: TRBJ1-4
V gene: TRBV7-3
D gene: .
CDR3 DNA: TGTGCCAGCAGCTTAACGTCGACACCTTATAATGAAAAACTGTTTTTT
CDR3 protein: CASSLTSTPYNEKLFF

CDR3 length: 12
clone size: .
J gene: TRBJ1-2
V gene: TRBV29-1
D gene: .
CDR3 DNA: TGCAGCGTTGAAAGTCCAGGGTACGGCTACACCTTC
CDR3 protein: CSVESPGYGYTF

CDR3 length: 15
clone size: few
J gene: TRBJ2-1
V gene: TRBV4-2
D gene: .
CDR3 DNA: TGTGCCAGCAGCCAAGTTCCCCCGACAGGCGGTGAGCAGTTCTTC
CDR3 protein: CASSQVPPTGGEQFF

CDR3 length: 15
clone size: few
J gene: TRBJ2-3
V gene: TRBV11-2
D gene: TRBD2
CDR3 DNA: TGTGCCAGCAGCTTGGAAGCGGGGGGGCCAGATACGCAGTATTTT
CDR3 protein: CASSLEAGGPDTQYF

CDR3 length: 12
clone size: .
J gene: TRBJ1-6
V gene: TRBV7-8
D gene: .
CDR3 DNA: TGTGCCAGCAGCTTAGATGGGTCACCCCTCCACTTT
CDR3 protein: CASSLDGSPLHF